Listed here are 26 T cell receptor beta chains from one sample, sequenced in a study of graft-versus-host responses after intestinal transplantation. Data came from immunoSEQ multiplex PCR; TCRdb stores just in-frame clones and leaves some out. The table includes 45,000 to 50,000 clones, about 93% detected once. The specimen comprised PBMCs, sampled around 790 days after a first intestinal transplant, on the day of a second. These TCRs come from a human patient who received an intestinal transplant, so some T cells may come from the graft donor.

This chain links TRBV30 with TRBJ1-5, with D possibly being TRBD1 (5 bases). This CDR3 is built from 13 residues. V was cut by 2 bases and J by 2 bases, with 7 bases left in between. The germline V gene has CDR1 GTSNPN and CDR2 SVGIG (reference sequence). The CDR3 region is CAWSTGGNQPQHF. Here the CDR3 DNA reads TGTGCCTGGAGTACGGGGGGCAATCAGCCCCAGCATTTT.

V is TRBV9 and J is TRBJ2-7; TRBD2 aligns across 12 bases. The germline CDR1 and CDR2 sequences are SGDLS and YYNGEE. The CDR3 runs to 14 residues. Germline trimming cut 4 bases from V and 6 bases from J; bases unmatched to any gene: 5. CDR3 region: CASSSLAGGPEQYF. The CDR3 region has the DNA TGTGCCAGCAGCAGCCTAGCGGGAGGGCCCGAGCAGTACTTC.

The chain recombines TRBV6-5 with TRBJ2-3; D gene unclear. Trimming took 0 bases from V and 7 from J, leaving 8 bases between them. The CDR3 sequence is 13 residues long. The germline gives CDR1 MNHEY, CDR2 SVGAGI. CDR3 nucleotides: TGTGCCAGCAGTTACTCGGCCGGATATACGCAGTATTTT. This gives the protein CASSYSAGYTQYF.

The V call is TRBV9, the J call TRBJ2-1; 7 positions match TRBD2. The germline CDR1 and CDR2 sequences are SGDLS and YYNGEE. With V trimmed by 0 bases and J by 8 bases, 8 bases remained unmatched. This CDR3 is 15 amino acids long. The CDR3 bases are TGTGCCAGCAGCGTAGCGACTAGCTCTGTCCATGAGCAGTTCTTC. It translates to CASSVATSSVHEQFF. The entire variable domain, with the rest obtained from reference TRBV9 and TRBJ2-1, is as follows: DSGVTQTPKHLITATGQRVTLRCSPRSGDLSVYWYQQSLDQGLQFLIQYYNGEERAKGNILERFSAQQFPDLHSELNLSSLELGDSALYFCASSVATSSVHEQFFGPGTRLTVL.

V gene TRBV2 combines with J gene TRBJ1-4; possible D gene TRBD1, 6 bases. V shed 5 bases and J shed 7 bases, with 8 bases lying between them. Germline loops: CDR1 SNHLY, CDR2 FYNNEI. The CDR3 covers 12 residues. CDR3 sequence reads: CASSTQGEKLFF. CDR3 in DNA: TGTGCCAGCAGTACACAGGGTGAAAAACTGTTTTTT.

The chain employs TRBV11-3 and TRBJ2-2; the match to TRBD1 covers 10 bases. Per germline, CDR1 SGHNT and CDR2 YENEEA. Unmatched junction bases numbered 2, after V lost 5 bases and J lost 5 bases. The CDR3 length is 14 residues. For the CDR3, the DNA is TGTGCCAGCAGCGTGGGACAGGGGACCGGGGAGCTGTTTTTT. This sequence encodes CASSVGQGTGELFF. The variable domain in full, completed from reference TRBV11-3 and TRBJ2-2, reads EAGVVQSPRYKIIEKKQPVAFWCNPISGHNTLYWYLQNLGQGPELLIRYENEEAVDDSQLPKDRFSAERLKGVDSTLKIQPAELGDSAVYLCASSVGQGTGELFFGEGSRLTVL.

The chain is built from TRBV7-9 and TRBJ1-2, with D tentatively TRBD1 (5 bases). Germline CDR1 and CDR2: SEHNR and FQNEAQ (reference sequence). The CDR3 sequence is 13 residues long. V dropped 4 bases and J dropped 5 bases, with 11 bases sitting between them. This CDR3 reads CASSWAGTYGYTF. The CDR3 DNA is TGTGCCAGCAGCTGGGCAGGGACGTATGGCTACACCTTC. The full variable domain, completed using reference TRBV7-9 and TRBJ1-2, is DTGVSQNPRHKITKRGQNVTFRCDPISEHNRLYWYRQTLGQGPEFLTYFQNEAQLEKSRLLSDRFSAERPKGSFSTLEIQRTEQGDSAMYLCASSWAGTYGYTFGSGTRLTVV.

In its sample, this clone was seen a few times. Other DNA sequences from this sample encode an identical CDR3 as well. The gene calls are TRBV14 and TRBJ2-5; 9 bases match TRBD1. The CDR3 contains 16 residues. CDR1 and CDR2 (germline): SGHDN, FVKESK. The J segment lost 1 base and the V segment lost 0 bases, leaving 3 bases of the junction unmatched. DNA for the CDR3: TGTGCCAGCAGCCAAGATAGGGACAGGGCCCAAGAGACCCAGTACTTC. Translating gives CASSQDRDRAQETQYF.

CDR3 sequence: CAAKSTGELFF. As DNA, the CDR3 is TGCGCCGCCAAGTCCACCGGGGAGCTGTTTTTT. The rearrangement links TRBV10-1 to TRBJ2-2; D not resolved. V was clipped by 11 bases and J by 4 bases, with 8 bases between them. Germline V gene lookup returns CDR1 WNHNN and CDR2 SYGVQD (reference sequence). The length of the CDR3 is 11 residues.

This chain links TRBV30 with TRBJ1-2; 10 positions match TRBD1. Per the germline V gene, CDR1 is GTSNPN and CDR2 is SVGIG (reference sequence). The length of the CDR3 is 14 residues. The V gene end was trimmed by 5 bases and the J gene end by 4 bases; junction bases not matched to a gene: 7. The CDR3 DNA follows: TGTGCCTGGGACCTGGGACAGGGGATCTATGGCTACACCTTC. Protein product: CAWDLGQGIYGYTF.

V gene TRBV30 combines with J gene TRBJ2-7; D is undetermined. V was shortened by 2 bases and J by 0 bases, with 17 bases between the two germline ends. Germline CDR1 and CDR2: GTSNPN and SVGIG (reference sequence). This CDR3 has 16 amino acids. The CDR3 DNA is TGTGCCTGGAGTCCCCGAAAGGGTTGGAGCTCCTACGAGCAGTACTTC. It yields the protein CAWSPRKGWSSYEQYF.

V usage is TRBV7-3 and J usage is TRBJ1-1; D ambiguous. The CDR3 has 14 residues. V lost 2 bases, J lost 4 bases, and 11 bases lay in between. Germline values: CDR1 SGHTA, CDR2 FQGTGA. CDR3 amino acids: CASSLRDRGTEAFF. The CDR3 DNA reads TGTGCCAGCAGCTTACGTGATAGAGGCACTGAAGCTTTCTTT.

The V call is TRBV29-1, the J call TRBJ1-1; TRBD1 agrees at 7 bases. The CDR3 has 13 residues. The germline V gene encodes CDR1 SQVTM and CDR2 ANQGSEA. After removal of 7 bases from V and 0 bases from J, the junction contained 5 bases not matched to a gene. The CDR3 bases are TGCAGCGCTAGACAGGGTGTGAACACTGAAGCTTTCTTT. Protein sequence: CSARQGVNTEAFF.

This chain uses TRBV14 with TRBJ2-3; 8 positions agree with TRBD1. Per the germline V gene, CDR1 is SGHDN and CDR2 is FVKESK. CDR3 size: 17 residues. V dropped 0 bases and J dropped 2; count of bases not matched to a gene: 7. CDR3 coding DNA: TGTGCCAGCAGCCAAGATGGGACAGGTCTTTTCACAGATACGCAGTATTTT. Translating it yields CASSQDGTGLFTDTQYF.

This chain uses TRBV21-1 with TRBJ1-4; TRBD1 was called by the table and not checked on the DNA. TRBV21-1 is a pseudogene locus. The CDR3 covers 15 residues. The CDR3 sequence is CASSYKDRCNEKLFF. CDR3 sequence (DNA): TGTGCCAGCAGCTATAAGGACAGATGTAATGAAAAACTGTTTTTT.

This sequence joins TRBV7-9 and TRBJ2-5; 8 nucleotides match TRBD2. Gene TRBJ2-7 matches the end of the DNA better, so the J call may be wrong. Germline CDR1 reads SEHNR; CDR2 reads FQNEAQ (reference sequence). This CDR3 spans 14 amino acids. In nucleotides, the CDR3 is TGTGCCAGCAGCCCCCGGGGGGGCCCCTACGAGCAGTACTTC. Protein product: CASSPRGGPYEQYF.

The V gene is TRBV10-3, the J gene TRBJ2-2; no definite D call. The V and J ends lost 5 bases and 0 bases respectively, with 4 bases between them. The length of the CDR3 is 13 residues. CDR1 and CDR2 from the germline V gene are ENHRY and SYGVKD. CDR3 nucleotides: TGTGCCATCAGTACAACGAACACCGGGGAGCTGTTTTTT. Encoded protein: CAISTTNTGELFF.

The V and J genes are TRBV6-5 and TRBJ2-7, with D possibly being TRBD2 (7 bases). Germline CDR1 MNHEY, CDR2 SVGAGI. The CDR3 is made up of 14 amino acids. The V gene lost 1 base and the J gene lost 6 bases, with 13 bases spanning the gap. The CDR3 is CASSYLAGAVEQYF. CDR3 DNA sequence: TGTGCCAGCAGTTACTTGGCGGGGGCTGTCGAGCAGTACTTC.

This clone was observed once. V gene TRBV28 combines with J gene TRBJ2-7; D might be TRBD2 (5 bases). The CDR3 length is 15 residues. Trimming shortened V by 2 bases and J by 0 bases, and 11 bases separated the two germline ends. Germline V CDR1 and CDR2: MDHEN, SYDVKM. The CDR3 DNA is TGTGCCAGCAGTTTACCGGACTCCGGCTCCTACGAGCAGTACTTC. Protein: CASSLPDSGSYEQYF.

This chain uses TRBV5-4 with TRBJ2-1, with unresolved D. The V end was cut by 0 bases, the J end by 0 bases, with 7 bases between. Germline V lookup: CDR1 SGHNT, CDR2 YYREEE (reference sequence). The CDR3 has 15 amino acids. Here the CDR3 reads CASSLGLSSYNEQFF. As DNA, the CDR3 is TGTGCCAGCAGCTTGGGACTGAGCTCCTACAATGAGCAGTTCTTC.

The chain joins TRBV27 to TRBJ2-7; the D gene is possibly TRBD2 (7 bases). This CDR3 is 16 amino acids long. CDR1 and CDR2 (germline): MNHEY, SMNVEV (reference sequence). Trimming removed 0 bases at V and 0 bases at J, with 12 bases between. CDR3 DNA sequence: TGTGCCAGCAGTTTATCGGGGGGGCTTAGCTCCTACGAGCAGTACTTC. Translating it yields CASSLSGGLSSYEQYF.

The gene calls are TRBV7-6 and TRBJ2-7; possibly TRBD1 or TRBD2 for D (5 bases each). CDR3 length: 12 amino acids. V dropped 2 bases and J dropped 5 bases, with 7 bases sitting between them. The germline V gene has CDR1 SGHVS and CDR2 FNYEAQ. The CDR3 DNA reads as TGTGCCAGCAGCTTAATGGGGGACGAGCAGTACTTC. It is translated as CASSLMGDEQYF.

The CDR3 nucleotides are TGCAGCGTCGCCCCGGGACGGTCTAATGAAAAACTGTTTTTT. Protein product: CSVAPGRSNEKLFF. The chain recombines TRBV29-1 with TRBJ1-4; D may be TRBD1 (5 bases). In germline, CDR1 is SQVTM, CDR2 ANQGSEA. CDR3 length equals 14 residues. V shed 6 bases and J shed 3 bases, with 14 bases lying between them.

The chain uses TRBV9 and TRBJ2-1, with D uncertain. CDR1 and CDR2 from the germline V gene are SGDLS and YYNGEE. The V end lost 0 bases, the J end lost 5 bases, and 3 bases lay between the germline ends. The CDR3 extends over 12 amino acids. CDR3 protein: CASSVDHNEQFF. CDR3 bases: TGTGCCAGCAGCGTAGATCACAATGAGCAGTTCTTC.

The gene calls are TRBV18 and TRBJ2-7; a weak D match, TRBD1 (5 bases). The length of the CDR3 is 15 residues. Germline CDR1 reads KGHSH; CDR2 reads LQKENI. The germline V and J ends were trimmed by 3 bases and 4 bases, with 16 bases remaining between them. The CDR3 nucleotides read TGTGCCAGCTCACCCGACCTGGCAGGGCTGTACGAGCAGTACTTC. The encoded protein is CASSPDLAGLYEQYF.

The J gene is TRBJ1-3, the V gene TRBV6-1, with unresolved D. V dropped 8 bases and J dropped 1 base, with 12 bases sitting between them. Germline V gene data show CDR1 as MNHNS and CDR2 as SASEGT. The CDR3 contains 14 residues. The chain's CDR3 is CASPARGSGNTIYF. The CDR3 DNA follows: TGTGCCAGCCCCGCGCGGGGTTCTGGAAACACCATATATTTT.